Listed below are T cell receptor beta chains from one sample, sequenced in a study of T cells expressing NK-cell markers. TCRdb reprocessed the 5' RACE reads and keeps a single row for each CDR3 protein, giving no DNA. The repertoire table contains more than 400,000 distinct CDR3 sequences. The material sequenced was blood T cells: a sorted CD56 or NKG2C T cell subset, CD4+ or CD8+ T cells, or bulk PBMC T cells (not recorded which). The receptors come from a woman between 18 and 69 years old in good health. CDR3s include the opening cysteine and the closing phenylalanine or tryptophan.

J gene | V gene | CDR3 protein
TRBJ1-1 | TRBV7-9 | CASSLALGAGKAFF
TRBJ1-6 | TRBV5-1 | CASSYEPDPNSPLHF
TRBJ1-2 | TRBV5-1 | CASSLGDPSYGYTF
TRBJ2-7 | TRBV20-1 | CSARDLTGSSYEQYF
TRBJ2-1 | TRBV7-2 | CASSSQTQGVVLNEQFF
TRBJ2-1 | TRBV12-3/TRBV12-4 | CASAQADEQFF
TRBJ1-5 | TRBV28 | CASSPDGLRPQHF
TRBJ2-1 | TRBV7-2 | CASSLVGGHNEQFF
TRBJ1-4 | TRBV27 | CASRPGTGGEKLFF
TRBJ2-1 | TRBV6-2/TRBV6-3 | CASSYFGGTEQFF
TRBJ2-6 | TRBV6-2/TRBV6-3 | CASSYSASGANVLTF
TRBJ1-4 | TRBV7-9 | CASSLETQREKLFF
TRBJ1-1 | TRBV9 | CASSVDRERDSEAFF
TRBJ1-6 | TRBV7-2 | CASSLGGQTNSPLHF
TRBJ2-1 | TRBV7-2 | CASSLGGPVKNEQFF
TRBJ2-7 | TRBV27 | CASSLLPGQGNYEQYF
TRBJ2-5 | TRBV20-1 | CSARPPSGNIQETQYF
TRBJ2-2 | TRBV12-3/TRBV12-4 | CASRQQGHGGELFF
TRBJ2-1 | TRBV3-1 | CASSQDGVAANEQFF
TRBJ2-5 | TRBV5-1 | CASSLGSSGEETQYF
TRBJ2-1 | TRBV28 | CASSTLGPGVYNEQFF
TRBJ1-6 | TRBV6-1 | CASRVGQGSSPLHF
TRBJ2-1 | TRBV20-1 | CSAPGQGPKTYNEQFF
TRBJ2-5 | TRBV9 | CASSVTPGSQETQYF
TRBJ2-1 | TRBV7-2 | CASSSSGGDNEQFF
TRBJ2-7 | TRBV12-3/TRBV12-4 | CASSLQSSYEQYF
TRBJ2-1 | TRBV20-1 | CSVERGANNEQFF